The rows below give T cell receptor beta chains drawn from one sample of a study of blood T cells in healthy people across ages. TCRdb re-called the 5' RACE reads through MiXCR, storing one row per CDR3 protein. The table shows 1.8 million or so distinct CDR3 sequences, with roughly two fifths occurring only once. Sequencing was performed on blood. The source is a human donor in good health. The CDR3 runs from the conserved cysteine through the conserved F or W. The D gene is left open where the match is weak.

D,J,V,CDR3
-,-,TRBV5-1,CASSSGATEAHEQYF
TRBD1,TRBJ1-3,TRBV28,CASSLPMTFLQGNLGNTIYF
TRBD1,TRBJ1-4,TRBV15,CATSREDREGEKLFF
-,TRBJ2-1,TRBV5-8,CASRAEQETQFF
TRBD1,-,TRBV7-8,CASAINRGTFPYEQYF
TRBD2,TRBJ2-3,TRBV20-1,CSATRGGIADTRYF
-,TRBJ2-4,TRBV14,CASSQVQEGAKNIQYF
TRBD1,TRBJ2-4,TRBV20-1,CSASRTGVKNIQYF
-,TRBJ2-1,TRBV7-3,CASSLATAYEQFF
-,TRBJ2-7,TRBV12-3/TRBV12-4,CASRSKGGAAYEQYF
-,TRBJ2-3,TRBV10-3,CAISERSGSTDTQYF
-,TRBJ1-2,TRBV4-1,CASSQDYGGGYTF
TRBD1,-,TRBV7-2,CASSMTGKNCEQYF
-,TRBJ2-6,TRBV7-6,CASSLALQGPPMDF
-,TRBJ2-3,TRBV20-1,CSARELGADTQCF
TRBD1,TRBJ1-1,TRBV12-3/TRBV12-4,CASSPWEWGTAGTEAFF
-,TRBJ1-5,TRBV5-5,CASSLGAGARNQPQHF
-,TRBJ1-2,TRBV11-3,CASSLNPIGSGNYGYTF